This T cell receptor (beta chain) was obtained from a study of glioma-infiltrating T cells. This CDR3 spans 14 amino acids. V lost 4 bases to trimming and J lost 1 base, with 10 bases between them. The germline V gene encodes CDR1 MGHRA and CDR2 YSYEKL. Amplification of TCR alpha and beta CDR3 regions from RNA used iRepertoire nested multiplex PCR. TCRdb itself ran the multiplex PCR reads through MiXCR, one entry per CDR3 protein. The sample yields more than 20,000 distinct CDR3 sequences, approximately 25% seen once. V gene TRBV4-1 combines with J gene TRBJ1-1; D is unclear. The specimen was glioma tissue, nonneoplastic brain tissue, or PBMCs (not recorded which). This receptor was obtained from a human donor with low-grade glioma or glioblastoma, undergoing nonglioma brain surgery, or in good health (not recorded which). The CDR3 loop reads CASSRPEENTEAFF. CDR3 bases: TGCGCCAGCAGCCGGCCGGAAGAGAACACTGAAGCTTTCTTT.